The entry that follows covers one TCR beta chain sequence. Its antigen remains unidentified. The sample is drawn from a study of beta chain features in type 1 diabetes. Study-level information: Age, gender and cell yields were alike across patients and healthy donors. General study points: At VDJ recombination sites, type 1 diabetes patients had fewer insertions and more deleted nucleotides. Cells with high TCR expression could be over-represented by cDNA sequencing.

Trimming left V 5 bases short and J 6 bases short, with 11 bases between. The CDR3 loop spans 13 amino acids. Germline loops: CDR1 SEHNR, CDR2 FQNEAQ (reference sequence). Expressed TCRB transcripts were sequenced because the isolated RNA had all been reverse transcribed beforehand. Libraries were prepared by immunoSEQ multiplex PCR; TCRdb keeps only in-frame clonotypes and omits some of them. The sample includes 300,000 or so clones, under 8.5% of them seen just once. The chain has TRBV7-9 and TRBJ2-4; unclear D gene. Input material: central memory CD4+ T cells from blood. This sequence originates from a woman under 30 in good health. The DNA of the CDR3 is TGTGCCAGCAGCCCACTGGGTCCAAACATTCAGTACTTC. Its protein product is CASSPLGPNIQYF.